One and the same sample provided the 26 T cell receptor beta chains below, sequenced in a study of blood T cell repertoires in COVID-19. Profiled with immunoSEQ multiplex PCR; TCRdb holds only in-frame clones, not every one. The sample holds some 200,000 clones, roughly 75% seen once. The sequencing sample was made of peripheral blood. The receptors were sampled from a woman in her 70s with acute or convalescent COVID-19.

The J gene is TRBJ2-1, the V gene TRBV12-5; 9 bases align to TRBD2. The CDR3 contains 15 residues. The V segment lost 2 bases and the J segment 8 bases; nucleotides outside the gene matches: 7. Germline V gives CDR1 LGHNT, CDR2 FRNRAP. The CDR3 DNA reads TGTGCTAGTGGTTTGTGGCGGGGGGGCTTCGATGAGCAGTTCTTC. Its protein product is CASGLWRGGFDEQFF.

The CDR3 loop reads CAWSLPFADQPQHF. CDR3 bases: TGTGCCTGGAGTCTACCCTTTGCCGATCAGCCCCAGCATTTT. This sequence joins TRBV30 and TRBJ1-5; D is ambiguous. Trimming took off 2 bases at V and 5 bases at J, with 13 bases between the two ends. CDR3 length: 14 residues. Germline V gene lookup returns CDR1 GTSNPN and CDR2 SVGIG (reference sequence).

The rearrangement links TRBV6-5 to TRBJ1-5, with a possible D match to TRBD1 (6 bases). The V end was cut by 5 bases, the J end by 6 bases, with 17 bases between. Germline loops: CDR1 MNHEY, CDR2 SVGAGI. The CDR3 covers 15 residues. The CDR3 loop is CASSNLGGAGQPQHF. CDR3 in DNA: TGTGCCAGCAGTAACTTAGGGGGGGCAGGTCAGCCCCAGCATTTT.

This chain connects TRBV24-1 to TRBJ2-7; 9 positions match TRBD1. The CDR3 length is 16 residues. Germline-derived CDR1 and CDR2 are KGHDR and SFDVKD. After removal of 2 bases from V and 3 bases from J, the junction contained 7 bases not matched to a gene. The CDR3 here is CATSDSGPGQGYEQYF. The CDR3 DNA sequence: TGTGCCACCAGTGATTCGGGACCGGGACAGGGCTACGAGCAGTACTTC.

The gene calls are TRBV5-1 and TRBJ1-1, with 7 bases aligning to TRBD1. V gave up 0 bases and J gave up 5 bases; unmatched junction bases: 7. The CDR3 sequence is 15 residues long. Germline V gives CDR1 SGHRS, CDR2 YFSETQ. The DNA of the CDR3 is TGCGCCAGCAGCTTGGAAGGGACAGTAGAAACTGAAGCTTTCTTT. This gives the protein CASSLEGTVETEAFF.

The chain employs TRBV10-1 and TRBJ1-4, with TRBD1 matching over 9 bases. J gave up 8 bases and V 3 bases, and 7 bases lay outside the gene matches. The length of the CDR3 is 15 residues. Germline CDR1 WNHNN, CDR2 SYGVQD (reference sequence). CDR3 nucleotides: TGCGCCAGCAGTGAAGGACAGGGGATTAACGAAAAACTGTTTTTT. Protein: CASSEGQGINEKLFF.

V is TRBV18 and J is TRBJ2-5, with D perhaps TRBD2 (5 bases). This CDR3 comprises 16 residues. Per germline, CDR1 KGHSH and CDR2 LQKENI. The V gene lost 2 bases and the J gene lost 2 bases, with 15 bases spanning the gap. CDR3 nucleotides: TGTGCCAGCTCACCATCGGACCTTTCGGGGCAAGAGACCCAGTACTTC. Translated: CASSPSDLSGQETQYF.

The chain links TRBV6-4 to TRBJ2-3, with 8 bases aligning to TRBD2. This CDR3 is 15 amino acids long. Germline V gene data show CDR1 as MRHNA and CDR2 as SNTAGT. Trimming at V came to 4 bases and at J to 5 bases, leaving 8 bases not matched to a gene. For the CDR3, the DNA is TGTGCCAGCAGTGCTAAGGGAAGCGGGGGAGATACGCAGTATTTT. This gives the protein CASSAKGSGGDTQYF.

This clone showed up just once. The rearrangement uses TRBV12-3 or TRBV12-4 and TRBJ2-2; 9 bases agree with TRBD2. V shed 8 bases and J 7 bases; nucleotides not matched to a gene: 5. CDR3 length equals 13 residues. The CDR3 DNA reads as TGTGCCAGCGCTAGCGGGGCTAACGGGGAGCTGTTTTTT. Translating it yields CASASGANGELFF.

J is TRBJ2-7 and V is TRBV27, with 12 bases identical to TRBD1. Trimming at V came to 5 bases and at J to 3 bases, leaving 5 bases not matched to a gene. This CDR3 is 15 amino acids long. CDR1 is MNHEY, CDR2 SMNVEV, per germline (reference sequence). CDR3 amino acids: CASSLGQGANYEQYF. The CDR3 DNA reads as TGTGCCAGCAGTCTGGGACAGGGGGCGAACTACGAGCAGTACTTC.

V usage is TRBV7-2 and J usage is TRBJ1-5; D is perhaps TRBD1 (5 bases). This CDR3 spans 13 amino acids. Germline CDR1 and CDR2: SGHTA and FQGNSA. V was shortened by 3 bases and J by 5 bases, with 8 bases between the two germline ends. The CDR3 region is CASSFRGDQPQHF. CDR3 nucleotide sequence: TGTGCCAGCAGCTTTCGGGGGGATCAGCCCCAGCATTTT.

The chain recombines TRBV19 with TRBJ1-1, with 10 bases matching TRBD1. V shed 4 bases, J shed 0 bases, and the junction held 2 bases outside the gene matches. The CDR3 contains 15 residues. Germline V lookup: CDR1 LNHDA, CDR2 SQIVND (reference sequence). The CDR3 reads CASSRGQGLNTEAFF. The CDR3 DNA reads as TGTGCCAGTAGTAGGGGACAGGGGTTGAACACTGAAGCTTTCTTT.

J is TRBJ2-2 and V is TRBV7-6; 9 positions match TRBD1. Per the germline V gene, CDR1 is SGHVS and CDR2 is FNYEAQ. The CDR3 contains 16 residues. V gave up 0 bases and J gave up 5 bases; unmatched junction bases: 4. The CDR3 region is CASSLAQGAGTGELFF. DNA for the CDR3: TGTGCCAGCAGCTTAGCACAGGGGGCGGGAACCGGGGAGCTGTTTTTT.

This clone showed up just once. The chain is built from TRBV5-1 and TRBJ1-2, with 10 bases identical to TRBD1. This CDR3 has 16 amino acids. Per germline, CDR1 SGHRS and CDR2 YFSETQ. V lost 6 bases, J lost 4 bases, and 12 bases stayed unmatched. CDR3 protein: CASTLGQGSSSYGYTF. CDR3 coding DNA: TGCGCCAGCACTCTGGGACAGGGGTCCTCAAGCTATGGCTACACCTTC. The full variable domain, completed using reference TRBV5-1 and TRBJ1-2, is KAGVTQTPRYLIKTRGQQVTLSCSPISGHRSVSWYQQTPGQGLQFLFEYFSETQRNKGNFPGRFSGRQFSNSRSEMNVSTLELGDSALYLCASTLGQGSSSYGYTFGSGTRLTVV.

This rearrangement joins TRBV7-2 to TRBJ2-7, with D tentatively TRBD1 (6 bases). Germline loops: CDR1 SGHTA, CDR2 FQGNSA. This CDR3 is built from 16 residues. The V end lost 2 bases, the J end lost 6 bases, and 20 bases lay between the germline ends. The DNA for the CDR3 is TGTGCCAGCAGCTTACACCGGGACATTTGGTCATCCGAGCAGTACTTC. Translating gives CASSLHRDIWSSEQYF. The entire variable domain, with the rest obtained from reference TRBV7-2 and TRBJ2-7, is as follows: GAGVSQSPSNKVTEKGKDVELRCDPISGHTALYWYRQSLGQGLEFLIYFQGNSAPDKSGLPSDRFSAERTGGSVSTLTIQRTQQEDSAVYLCASSLHRDIWSSEQYFGPGTRLTVT.

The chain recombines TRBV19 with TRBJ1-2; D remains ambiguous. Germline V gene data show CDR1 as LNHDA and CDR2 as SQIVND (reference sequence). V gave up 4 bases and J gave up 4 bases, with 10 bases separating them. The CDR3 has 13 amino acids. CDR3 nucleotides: TGTGCCAGTAGTAAAGATTTGAGCTATGGCTACACCTTC. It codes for CASSKDLSYGYTF.

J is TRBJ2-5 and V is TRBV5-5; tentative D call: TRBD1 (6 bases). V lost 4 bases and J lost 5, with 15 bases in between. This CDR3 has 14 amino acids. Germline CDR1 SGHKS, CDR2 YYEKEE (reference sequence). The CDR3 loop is CASSPGPQGETQYF. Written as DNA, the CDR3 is TGTGCCAGCAGCCCCGGACCCCAGGGGGAGACCCAGTACTTC.

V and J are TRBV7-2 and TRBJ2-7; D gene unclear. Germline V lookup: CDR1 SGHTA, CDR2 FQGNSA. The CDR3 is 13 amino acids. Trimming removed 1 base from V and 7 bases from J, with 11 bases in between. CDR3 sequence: CASSLGVYREQYF. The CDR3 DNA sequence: TGTGCCAGCAGCTTAGGTGTCTACCGGGAGCAGTACTTC.

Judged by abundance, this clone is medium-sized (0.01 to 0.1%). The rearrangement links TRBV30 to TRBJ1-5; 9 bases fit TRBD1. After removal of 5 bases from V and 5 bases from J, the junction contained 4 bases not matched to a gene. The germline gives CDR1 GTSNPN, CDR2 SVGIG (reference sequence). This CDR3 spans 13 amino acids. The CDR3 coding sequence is TGTGCCTGGGCCACAGGGGGCGATCAGCCCCAGCATTTT. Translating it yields CAWATGGDQPQHF.

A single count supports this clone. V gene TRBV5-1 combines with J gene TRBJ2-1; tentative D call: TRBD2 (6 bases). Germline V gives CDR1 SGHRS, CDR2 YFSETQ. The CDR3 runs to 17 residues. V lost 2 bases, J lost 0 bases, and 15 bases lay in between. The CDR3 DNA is TGCGCCAGCAGCTTTCAACCACGGGGGAGCTCCTACAATGAGCAGTTCTTC. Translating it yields CASSFQPRGSSYNEQFF.

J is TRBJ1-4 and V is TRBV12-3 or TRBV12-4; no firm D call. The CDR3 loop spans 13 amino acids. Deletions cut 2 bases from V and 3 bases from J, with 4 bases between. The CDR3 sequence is CASSLQANEKLFF. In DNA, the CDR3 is TGTGCCAGCAGTTTACAGGCTAATGAAAAACTGTTTTTT.

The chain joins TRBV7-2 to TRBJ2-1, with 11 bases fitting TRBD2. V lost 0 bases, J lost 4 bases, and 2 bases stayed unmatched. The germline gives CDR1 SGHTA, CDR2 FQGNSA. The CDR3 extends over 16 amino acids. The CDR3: CASSLAASGGYNEQFF. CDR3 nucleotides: TGTGCCAGCAGCTTAGCGGCTAGCGGGGGGTACAATGAGCAGTTCTTC. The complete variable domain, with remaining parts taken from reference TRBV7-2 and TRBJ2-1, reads GAGVSQSPSNKVTEKGKDVELRCDPISGHTALYWYRQSLGQGLEFLIYFQGNSAPDKSGLPSDRFSAERTGGSVSTLTIQRTQQEDSAVYLCASSLAASGGYNEQFFGPGTRLTVL.

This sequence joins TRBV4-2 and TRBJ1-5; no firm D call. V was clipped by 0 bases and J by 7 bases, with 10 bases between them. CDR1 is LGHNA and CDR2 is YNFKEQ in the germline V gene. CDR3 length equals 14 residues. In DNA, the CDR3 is TGTGCCAGCAGCCAAGATGCCGGGTTACAGCCCCAGCATTTT. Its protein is CASSQDAGLQPQHF.

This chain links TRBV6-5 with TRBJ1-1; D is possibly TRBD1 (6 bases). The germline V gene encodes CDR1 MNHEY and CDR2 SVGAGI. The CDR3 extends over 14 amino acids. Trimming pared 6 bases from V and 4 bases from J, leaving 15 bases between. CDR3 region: CASRRDIEGTEAFF. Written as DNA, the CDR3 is TGTGCCAGCAGGAGGGACATAGAGGGCACTGAAGCTTTCTTT.

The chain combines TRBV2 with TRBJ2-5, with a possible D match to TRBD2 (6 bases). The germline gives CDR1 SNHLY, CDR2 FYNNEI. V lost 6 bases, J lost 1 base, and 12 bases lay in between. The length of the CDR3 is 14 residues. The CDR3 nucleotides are TGTGCCAGCAGCGGAGGGGTTCTCCAAGAGACCCAGTACTTC. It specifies CASSGGVLQETQYF.

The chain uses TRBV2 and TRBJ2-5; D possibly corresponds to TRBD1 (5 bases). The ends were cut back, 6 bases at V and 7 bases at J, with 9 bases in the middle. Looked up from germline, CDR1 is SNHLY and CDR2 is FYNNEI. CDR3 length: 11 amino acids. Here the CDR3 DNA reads TGTGCCAGCAGAGGGGCAGGGACCCAGTACTTC. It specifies CASRGAGTQYF.